What follows are 14 T cell receptor beta chains derived from one specimen sequenced in a study of patients and donors after allogeneic stem cell transplantation. TCRdb reanalysed the RT-PCR reads using MiXCR and keeps one entry per CDR3 protein. In the table there are 150,000 to 250,000 distinct CDR3 sequences, about 40% of which are singletons. The sample comprised blood, either unsorted or a sorted T cell fraction (not recorded which). The receptors shown here come from a human donor who was either an allogeneic HSCT recipient or a stem cell or donor lymphocyte infusion donor (not recorded which). It is not recorded whose cells these are; they may come from a transplant donor.

CDR3 residues: CASSVVQGNEQFF. CDR3 sequence (DNA): TGTGCCAGCAGCGTTGTCCAGGGCAATGAGCAGTTCTTC. The rearrangement joins TRBV9 to TRBJ2-1; D is possibly TRBD1 (5 bases). The V gene lost 2 bases and the J gene lost 6 bases, with 9 bases spanning the gap. In germline, CDR1 is SGDLS, CDR2 YYNGEE. This CDR3 comprises 13 residues.

The gene calls are TRBV4-2 and TRBJ2-1; 13 bases are shared with TRBD2. V trimming: 4 bases; J trimming: 8 bases; junction bases outside the gene matches: 8. The CDR3 consists of 16 residues. The V gene's germline CDR1 is LGHNA and CDR2 YNFKEQ. CDR3 region: CASSRGGTSGIHEQFF. CDR3 sequence (DNA): TGTGCCAGCAGCCGAGGTGGGACTAGCGGGATACATGAGCAGTTCTTC.

The table lists this clonotype with a few counts. The chain carries TRBV5-1 and TRBJ1-1; 9 nucleotides agree with TRBD1. The germline V gene has CDR1 SGHRS and CDR2 YFSETQ. V lost 3 bases, J lost 1 base, and 1 base stayed unmatched. This CDR3 has 14 amino acids. The CDR3 DNA reads TGCGCCAGCAGCTGGGACAGGGCGAACACTGAAGCTTTCTTT. It codes for CASSWDRANTEAFF.

V gene TRBV12-3 or TRBV12-4 combines with J gene TRBJ2-7; D remains unclear. The V end was cut by 0 bases, the J end by 7 bases, with 13 bases between. This CDR3 spans 14 amino acids. CDR3 sequence reads: CASSLALRSWEQYF. CDR3 sequence (DNA): TGTGCCAGCAGTTTAGCCTTACGTTCTTGGGAGCAGTACTTC.

The chain recombines TRBV19 with TRBJ2-3; a possible D gene is TRBD2 (6 bases). The CDR3 runs 16 residues. V gave up 4 bases and J gave up 1 base, with 15 bases separating them. Germline V CDR1 and CDR2: LNHDA, SQIVND (reference sequence). CDR3 loop: CASSNGGKVGTDTQYF. In DNA form, the CDR3 reads TGTGCCAGTAGTAATGGAGGGAAGGTTGGCACAGATACGCAGTATTTT.

This clonotype came up a few times. The V and J genes are TRBV14 and TRBJ1-1; D is unclear. The germline V gene has CDR1 SGHDN and CDR2 FVKESK. V shed 0 bases and J shed 2 bases, with 10 bases lying between them. The CDR3 covers 15 residues. The CDR3 DNA is TGTGCCAGCAGCCAAGAAATTATGGGAAACACTGAAGCTTTCTTT. It encodes CASSQEIMGNTEAFF. Together with reference TRBV14 and TRBJ1-1, the CDR3 gives the full variable domain: EAGVTQFPSHSVIEKGQTVTLRCDPISGHDNLYWYRRVMGKEIKFLLHFVKESKQDESGMPNNRFLAERTGGTYSTLKVQPAELEDSGVYFCASSQEIMGNTEAFFGQGTRLTVV.

In this sample, this clonotype turned up many times. The J gene is TRBJ1-2, the V gene TRBV7-2, with D perhaps matching TRBD1 (5 bases). V shed 4 bases and J shed 5 bases, with 11 bases lying between them. The CDR3 contains 13 residues. The V gene's germline CDR1 is SGHTA and CDR2 FQGNSA. The CDR3 here is CASSSDREYGYTF. The CDR3 nucleotides are TGTGCCAGCAGCTCCGACAGAGAATATGGCTACACCTTC.

The CDR3 DNA reads as TGTGCCAGCACAGGAGGGCATGGACATCAGCCCCAGCATTTT. It translates to CASTGGHGHQPQHF. The J gene is TRBJ1-5, the V gene TRBV28; D unresolved. Germline V gene lookup returns CDR1 MDHEN and CDR2 SYDVKM. The CDR3 consists of 14 residues. Trimming cost V 7 bases and J 5 bases, with 15 bases left between them.

This clonotype was recorded a few times. V is TRBV28 and J is TRBJ1-4; D ambiguous. The CDR3 loop spans 15 amino acids. The V gene lost 5 bases and the J gene lost 8 bases, with 18 bases spanning the gap. Looked up from germline, CDR1 is MDHEN and CDR2 is SYDVKM. CDR3 in amino acids: CASSLLRGQGEKLFF. As DNA, the CDR3 is TGTGCCAGCAGTCTCCTAAGAGGCCAAGGGGAAAAACTGTTTTTT.

The chain uses TRBV6-2 or TRBV6-3 and TRBJ2-7; D might be TRBD1 (5 bases). The CDR3 loop spans 15 amino acids. V lost 6 bases and J lost 4, with 19 bases in between. CDR1 is MNHEY, CDR2 SVGEGT, per germline. CDR3 loop: CASSFSPTVPYEQYF. The CDR3 region has the DNA TGTGCCAGCAGCTTCTCCCCGACAGTTCCTTACGAGCAGTACTTC.

In this sample, this clonotype turned up a few times. J is TRBJ2-1 and V is TRBV3-1; D is undetermined. V was cut by 7 bases and J by 2 bases, with 9 bases left in between. The germline CDR1 and CDR2 sequences are LGHDT and YNNKEL (reference sequence). There are 13 residues in the CDR3. The CDR3 is CASKRTTYNEQFF. The CDR3 DNA reads TGTGCCAGCAAACGGACCACCTACAATGAGCAGTTCTTC.

The genes are TRBV20-1 and TRBJ2-7; D tentatively reads TRBD1 or TRBD2 (5 bases each). The length of the CDR3 is 11 residues. The germline gives CDR1 DFQATT, CDR2 SNEGSKA (reference sequence). V lost 7 bases and J lost 5, with 12 bases in between. The CDR3 loop is CSGRETDEQYF. In DNA, the CDR3 is TGCAGTGGCAGGGAGACGGACGAGCAGTACTTC.

CDR3: CAISGGDGEAFF. CDR3 bases: TGTGCCATCAGTGGGGGGGACGGTGAAGCTTTCTTT. The chain uses TRBV10-3 and TRBJ1-1; D might be TRBD1 (5 bases). From germline, CDR1 is ENHRY and CDR2 SYGVKD. V lost 4 bases to trimming and J lost 7 bases, with 10 bases between them. CDR3 size: 12 residues.

This chain connects TRBV9 to TRBJ1-1; D remains unclear. The germline V and J ends were trimmed by 2 bases and 4 bases, with 9 bases remaining between them. CDR3 length: 13 amino acids. From germline, CDR1 is SGDLS and CDR2 YYNGEE. The DNA for the CDR3 is TGTGCCAGCAGCGTCCGGGCTTCCACTGAAGCTTTCTTT. Its protein is CASSVRASTEAFF.